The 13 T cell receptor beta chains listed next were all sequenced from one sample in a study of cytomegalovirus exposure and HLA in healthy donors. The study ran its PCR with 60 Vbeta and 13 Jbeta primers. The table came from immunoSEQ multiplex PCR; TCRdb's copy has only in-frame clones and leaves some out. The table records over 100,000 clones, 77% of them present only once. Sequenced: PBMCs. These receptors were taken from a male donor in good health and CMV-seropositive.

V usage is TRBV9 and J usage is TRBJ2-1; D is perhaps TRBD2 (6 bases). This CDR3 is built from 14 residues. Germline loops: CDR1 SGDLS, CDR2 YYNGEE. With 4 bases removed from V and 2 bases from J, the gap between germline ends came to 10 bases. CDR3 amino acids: CASSNSGTYNEQFF. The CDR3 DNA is TGTGCCAGCAGCAATAGCGGTACCTACAATGAGCAGTTCTTC.

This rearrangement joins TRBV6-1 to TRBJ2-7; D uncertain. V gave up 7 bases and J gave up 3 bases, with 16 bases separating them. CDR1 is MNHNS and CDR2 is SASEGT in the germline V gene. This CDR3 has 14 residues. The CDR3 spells CASTPGQVLYEQYF. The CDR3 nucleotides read TGTGCCAGCACCCCAGGCCAGGTTCTCTACGAGCAGTACTTC.

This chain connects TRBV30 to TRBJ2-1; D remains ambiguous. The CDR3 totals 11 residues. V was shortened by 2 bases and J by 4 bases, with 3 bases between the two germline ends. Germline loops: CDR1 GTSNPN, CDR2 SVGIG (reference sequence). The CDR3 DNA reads TGTGCCTGGAGTCCTTACAATGAGCAGTTCTTC. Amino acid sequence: CAWSPYNEQFF.

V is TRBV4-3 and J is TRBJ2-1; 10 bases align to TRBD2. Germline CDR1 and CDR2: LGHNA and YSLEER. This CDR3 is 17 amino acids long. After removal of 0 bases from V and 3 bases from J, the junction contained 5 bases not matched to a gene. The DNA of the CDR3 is TGCGCCAGCAGCCAAGATGGACGGACTAGCGGCTACAATGAGCAGTTCTTC. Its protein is CASSQDGRTSGYNEQFF.

CDR3 region: CSVASSGSINEQFF. CDR3 nucleotide sequence: TGCAGCGTTGCTTCTAGCGGGAGTATTAATGAGCAGTTCTTC. The chain couples TRBV29-1 to TRBJ2-1, with 10 positions matching TRBD2. With 4 bases clipped from V and 7 bases from J, the junction kept 7 bases outside the gene matches. CDR1 is SQVTM and CDR2 is ANQGSEA in the germline V gene. The CDR3 spans 14 residues.

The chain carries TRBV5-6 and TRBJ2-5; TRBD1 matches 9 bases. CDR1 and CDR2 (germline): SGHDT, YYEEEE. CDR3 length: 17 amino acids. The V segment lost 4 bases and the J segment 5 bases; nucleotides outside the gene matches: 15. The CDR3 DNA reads TGTGCCAGCAGCCCCGCCCCCGGGACAGGGTTTTGGGAGACCCAGTACTTC. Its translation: CASSPAPGTGFWETQYF. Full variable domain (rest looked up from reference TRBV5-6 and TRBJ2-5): DAGVTQSPTHLIKTRGQQVTLRCSPKSGHDTVSWYQQALGQGPQFIFQYYEEEERQRGNFPDRFSGHQFPNYSSELNVNALLLGDSALYLCASSPAPGTGFWETQYFGPGTRLLVL.

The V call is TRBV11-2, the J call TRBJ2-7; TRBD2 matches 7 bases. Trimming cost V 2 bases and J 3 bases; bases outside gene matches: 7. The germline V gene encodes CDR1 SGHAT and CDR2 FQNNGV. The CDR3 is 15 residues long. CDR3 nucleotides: TGTGCCAGCAGCTTAACCCGGGACTACTTCTACGAGCAGTACTTC. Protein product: CASSLTRDYFYEQYF. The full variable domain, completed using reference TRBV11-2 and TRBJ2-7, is EAGVAQSPRYKIIEKRQSVAFWCNPISGHATLYWYQQILGQGPKLLIQFQNNGVVDDSQLPKDRFSAERLKGVDSTLKIQPAKLEDSAVYLCASSLTRDYFYEQYFGPGTRLTVT.

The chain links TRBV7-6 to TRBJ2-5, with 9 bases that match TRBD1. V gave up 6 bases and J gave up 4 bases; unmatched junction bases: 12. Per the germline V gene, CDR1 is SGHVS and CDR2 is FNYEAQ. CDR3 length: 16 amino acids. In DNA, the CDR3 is TGTGCCAGCAGTGCCGGGACAGGGACCTCCTCAGAGACCCAGTACTTC. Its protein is CASSAGTGTSSETQYF.

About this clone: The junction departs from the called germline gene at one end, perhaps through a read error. The CDR3 DNA is TGTTCCAGCAGCCTTACTAGCGGTATTTACAATGAGCAGTTCTTC. Protein sequence: CSSSLTSGIYNEQFF. V gene TRBV7-9 combines with J gene TRBJ2-1; 8 bases match TRBD2. The CDR3 consists of 15 residues. The germline CDR1 and CDR2 sequences are SEHNR and FQNEAQ (reference sequence).

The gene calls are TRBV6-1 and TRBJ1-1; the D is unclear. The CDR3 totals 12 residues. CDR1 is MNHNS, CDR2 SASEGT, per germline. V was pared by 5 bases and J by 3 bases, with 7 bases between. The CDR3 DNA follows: TGTGCCAGCAGTACCCAGGACACTGAAGCTTTCTTT. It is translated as CASSTQDTEAFF.

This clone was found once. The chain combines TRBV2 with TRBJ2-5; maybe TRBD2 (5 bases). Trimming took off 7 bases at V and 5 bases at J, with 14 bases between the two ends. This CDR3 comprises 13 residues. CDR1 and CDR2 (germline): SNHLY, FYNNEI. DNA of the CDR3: TGTGCCAGCACTCCCCTCGGGGTTGAGACCCAGTACTTC. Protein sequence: CASTPLGVETQYF.

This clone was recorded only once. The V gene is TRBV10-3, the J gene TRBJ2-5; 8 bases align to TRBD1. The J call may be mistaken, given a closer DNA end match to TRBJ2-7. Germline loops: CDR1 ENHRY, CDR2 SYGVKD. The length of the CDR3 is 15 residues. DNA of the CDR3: TGTGCCATCAGTGCCCGACAGGGGAGCCCCTACGAGCAGTACTTC. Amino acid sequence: CAISARQGSPYEQYF.

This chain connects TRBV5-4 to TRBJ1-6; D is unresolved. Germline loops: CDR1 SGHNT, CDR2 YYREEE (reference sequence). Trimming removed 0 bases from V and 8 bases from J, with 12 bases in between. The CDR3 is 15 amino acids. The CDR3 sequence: CASSLDRFSHSPLHF. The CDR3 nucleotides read TGTGCCAGCAGCTTGGATCGTTTTTCCCATTCACCCCTCCACTTT.